This TCR beta chain was recovered during a study of cytomegalovirus exposure and HLA in healthy donors (dated by TCRdb to 2015 to 2018). In the study overall: An earlier analysis of 587 of the donors reported approximately 280 Gb of sequence data and about 120 million unique TCR beta sequences obtained from about 200 million T cells. Roughly 300 gigabases of sequencing data and around 80 million unique TCR sequences made up an early release that covered over 550 HLA-typed donors. Of the 350 to 450 genotyped donors, over 70% fell in the genetic ancestry cluster associated with self-reported Caucasian donors. The aim of the study was to test whether cataloging public T cell receptors could identify signatures of past pathogen exposure. Using immunosequencing, the study profiled T cell repertoires from fewer than 850 subjects and related those repertoires to cytomegalovirus serostatus. A separate validation cohort of 100 to 150 different subjects was used in addition to the roughly 700-subject first cohort. To predict cytomegalovirus infection status, the study combined high-throughput TCR immunosequencing, statistical association of individual TCRs with disease status, and machine learning. To study patterns of TCR occurrence, a later analysis re-analyzed previously published TCR beta repertoires from 666 donors and added high-resolution HLA genotyping. The later analysis used no new phenotypic data to find candidate immune exposures, relying instead on TCR beta sequences and their occurrence across donors. To decide whether each TCR beta V gene segment behaved as functional or pseudogenic, an earlier analysis of some 600 of the donors relied on high-throughput TCR beta sequencing. Donor age, sex, ethnicity and CMV serostatus were compiled together with the repertoire data. Genome-wide SNP genotypes for about 65% of the roughly 670 donors were used in a later genetic analysis, which treated that subset as a discovery cohort. Every discovery cohort repertoire had been produced on one sequencing platform. Both class I and class II loci were covered by HLA typing, at four-digit resolution. Typing coverage differed by locus: A, B, C, DRB1 and DQB1 were typed in roughly 620-630 donors, DQA1 in about 500, DPA1 in 600 to 610, and DPB1 in 450 to 490. Four to six DR-DQ haplotypes were handled as single units for association and clustering, since linkage in the cohort was strong. Across about 380 genotyped donors of the cohort, an average of approximately 240,000 unique TCR beta nucleotide sequences per donor were sequenced, and approximately 17% of those sequences were non-productive. Study-wide findings and limitations: This cohort had only TCR beta chains sequenced, and the lack of alpha or paired-chain data limited which features could be detected. A later analysis associated 16,951 TCR beta sequences with specific HLA alleles at a false discovery rate of 0.05. In a later analysis, HLA-associated TCR beta chains showed more clonal expansion and lower generation probabilities than non-associated chains that were equally common. In a later analysis, the rate of TCR association differed among HLA loci, with DRB1 alleles having the most associated TCRs and HLA-C alleles having the fewest. In an earlier analysis of several hundred of the donors, most TCR beta V segments were observed in productive rearrangements about 90% or about 30% of the time, broadly matching IMGT annotations. V-gene and J-gene trimming of TCR beta chains was associated with a missense DCLRE1C variant in a later genetic analysis, and the association was replicated in an independent cohort. For the cohort, immune exposure information was limited to CMV serostatus. A later analysis found that most CMV-associated TCR beta chains appeared HLA-restricted, with HLA associations seemingly driven largely by CMV exposure. The study listed approximately 150 TCR beta chains as associated with cytomegalovirus. Presence/absence analyses assumed roughly uniform sequencing depth across donors, an assumption that may not hold. A later analysis reported that several top co-occurrence clusters appeared linked to parvovirus B19, influenza, CMV and Epstein-Barr virus. In vitro tests confirmed that a few of the cytomegalovirus-associated TCR beta chains recognize cytomegalovirus antigens. Because counts were too low, more than 15 rarely observed V segments, including chromosome 9 orphons, were excluded from the earlier analysis of about 500 of the donors. A further reported finding was that TCR beta sequences accurately predicted the HLA-A and HLA-B alleles for most subjects in the first cohort. The classifier was reported to diagnose cytomegalovirus status with high specificity and sensitivity in both the original and validation cohorts. The sequencing pipeline was judged likely to have produced a cluster of highly shared sequence variants as a technical artifact. Correlated functional status among segregating V segments might reflect linkage disequilibrium, but an unknown experimental factor could not be ruled out. When HLA alleles, especially DR and DQ, strongly co-occurred, attributing TCR associations to individual alleles was difficult. Most TCR sequences were observed very rarely across donors, whereas some public TCRs were present in many individuals. A later genetic analysis reported fewer N-insertions in productive TCRs among donors in an Asian-associated ancestry cluster than the roughly 700-donor mean. HLA typing was unavailable for some donors at each locus, so association tests used only the typed subset. It was suggested by the authors that the approach could potentially be generalized to other disease states and immunological phenotypes.

Regarding this clone: What this receptor recognizes is not known. No per-base quality is available; no much larger clone lies one base away.

Library creation used the immunoSEQ multiplex PCR assay. A mixture of 60 forward primers for TCR Vbeta segments and 13 reverse primers for TCR Jbeta segments was used in the multiplex PCR. A multiplex PCR assay on genomic DNA amplified the CDR3 region of rearranged TCR beta genes. Amplified TCR beta libraries were sequenced as 87-base-pair reads on the Illumina HiSeq System. Under the source paper's analysis protocol: A later analysis tallied 80 million to 95 million unique TCR beta chains across the 650 to 750 repertoires, and some 10 million of those chains were shared by two or more donors. Raw reads were error-corrected and collapsed into unique sequences by a nearest-neighbor algorithm in which closely related sequences were merged to remove PCR and sequencing errors. CDR3 sequences were aligned to IMGT reference sequences to assign V, D and J gene segments. For a sequence to be retained, a match of at least six nucleotides to both a V gene segment and a J gene segment was required. A rearrangement counted as productive if the CDR3 had no stop codons and remained in frame with V and J, and every other rearrangement counted as non-productive. Following IMGT convention, CDR3 was defined as the stretch from the second conserved V-encoded cysteine up to the conserved J-encoded phenylalanine. The earlier analysis of 450 to 750 of the donors excluded any sequence lacking an unambiguous match to a single V gene segment. In an earlier analysis of 587 of the donors, a V segment was called functional when productive rearrangements were above 56.7%, and segregating when the standard deviation between donors exceeded 5%. A statistical classification framework was built for diagnosing cytomegalovirus status from the catalog of TCR beta chain sequences. In a later analysis, V and J genes were assigned by comparing TCR nucleotide sequences against IMGT/GENE-DB human TR gene sequences. The TCRdist pipeline was used in a later analysis to assign CDR3 sequences and most-parsimonious VDJ recombination scenarios. In a later analysis, each TCR beta chain was defined by its CDR3 amino acid sequence together with its V-gene family, and reads without a unique V-gene family were excluded. To address suspected cross-contamination and a sequencing artifact, a later analysis removed a few hundred highly shared, low-generation-probability nucleotide sequences. A later analysis calculated a clonal expansion index for each public chain from normalized within-repertoire ranks of inferred template counts. In a later analysis, generation probabilities were computed with a VDJ recombination model fitted to out-of-frame rearrangements, and the resulting probabilities were checked against IGoR. Hypergeometric tests were used in a later analysis to score TCR-TCR, TCR-HLA and TCR-CMV co-occurrence, with a repertoire-size bias correction applied to the TCR pairs. To estimate false discovery rates, a later analysis permuted the HLA or CMV assignments 20 times. In a later analysis, co-occurring TCRs were grouped using DBSCAN, with TCRdist sequence similarity added in when clustering inside HLA-allele-positive subsets. For co-occurrence clustering, repertoires with fewer than 30,000 or more than 120,000 public chains were excluded, along with five or six repertoires with anomalous nucleotide sharing. What TCRdb holds here is the immuneACCESS table cut down to in-frame rearrangements. Part of the clones is not present; checked against another copy, under half of the missing clones reflect an unresolved V gene, and the others are unexplained. V and J calls and clone size are given by that table; D and trimming were obtained from the DNA. This sample has around 180,000 clones in its table, and just over 75% of those were observed once. The leading ten clones occupy approximately 1.3% of the sample.

The cohort consisted of hundreds of healthy bone marrow donors. At the time of sampling, every cohort member was nominally healthy, though immune exposures that went unrecorded were likely present. The donor was CMV seropositive and was included in the group of almost 300 seropositive cohort members. A peripheral blood sample was collected from each donor, and TCR beta sequencing was performed on peripheral blood mononuclear cells. The Qiagen DNeasy Blood Extraction Kit was used to extract genomic DNA from the blood cell samples. This sequence originates from a woman aged 25 to 39 in good health and CMV-seropositive. Sequencing was performed on PBMCs.

The DNA sequence reads TGTGCCAGCAGTTTCCCCTCTGGGACAGGGGGCGCAAATCAGCCCCAGCATTTT. Its translation reads: CASSFPSGTGGANQPQHF. The chain was built from TRBV28 and TRBJ1-5, with TRBD1 identical over 12 junction bases. Clipping removes 3 bases from V and 4 bases from J, with 10 as the unmatched junction base count. Its CDR3 holds 18 amino acids, cysteine through phenylalanine. The CDR3 DNA has 54 bases and is translated from base 1. Taken from the germline V gene, the CDR1 and CDR2 loops are MDHEN and SYDVKM.